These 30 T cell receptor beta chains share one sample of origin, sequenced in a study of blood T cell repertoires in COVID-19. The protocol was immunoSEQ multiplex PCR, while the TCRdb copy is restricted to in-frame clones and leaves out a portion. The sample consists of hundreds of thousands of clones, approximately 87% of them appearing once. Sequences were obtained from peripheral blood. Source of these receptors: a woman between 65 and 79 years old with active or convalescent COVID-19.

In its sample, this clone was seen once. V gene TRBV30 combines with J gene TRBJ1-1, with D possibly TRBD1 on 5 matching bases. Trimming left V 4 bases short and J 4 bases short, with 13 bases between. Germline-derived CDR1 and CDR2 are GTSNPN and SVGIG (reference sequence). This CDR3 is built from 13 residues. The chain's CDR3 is CAWIEGRGTEAFF. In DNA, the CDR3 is TGTGCCTGGATCGAGGGGAGGGGCACTGAAGCTTTCTTT.

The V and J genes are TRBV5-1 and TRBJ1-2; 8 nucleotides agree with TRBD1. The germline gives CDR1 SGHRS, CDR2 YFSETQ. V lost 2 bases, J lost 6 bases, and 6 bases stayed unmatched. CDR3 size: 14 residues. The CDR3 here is CASSFSGGNDGYTF. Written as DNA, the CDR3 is TGCGCCAGCAGCTTTTCAGGGGGCAACGATGGCTACACCTTC.

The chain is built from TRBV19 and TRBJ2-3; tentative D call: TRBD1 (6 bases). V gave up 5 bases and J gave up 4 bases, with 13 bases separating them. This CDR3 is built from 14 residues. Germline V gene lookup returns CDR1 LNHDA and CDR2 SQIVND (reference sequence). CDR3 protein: CASSPGVVADTQYF. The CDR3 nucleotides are TGTGCCAGTAGTCCAGGGGTGGTGGCAGATACGCAGTATTTT.

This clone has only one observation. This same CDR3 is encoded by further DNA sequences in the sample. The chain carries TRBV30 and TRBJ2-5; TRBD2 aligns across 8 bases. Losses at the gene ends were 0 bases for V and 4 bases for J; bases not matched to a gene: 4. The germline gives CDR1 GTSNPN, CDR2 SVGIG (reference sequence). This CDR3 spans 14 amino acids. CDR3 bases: TGTGCCTGGAGTGTAGGACTAGCCCGAGAGACCCAGTACTTC. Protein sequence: CAWSVGLARETQYF.

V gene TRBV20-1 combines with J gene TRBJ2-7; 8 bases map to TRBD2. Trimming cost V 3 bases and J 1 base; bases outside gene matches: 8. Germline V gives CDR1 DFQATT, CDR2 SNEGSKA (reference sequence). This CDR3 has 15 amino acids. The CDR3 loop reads CSASIASGFSYEQYF. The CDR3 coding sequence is TGCAGTGCTAGTATCGCTAGCGGGTTTTCCTACGAGCAGTACTTC.

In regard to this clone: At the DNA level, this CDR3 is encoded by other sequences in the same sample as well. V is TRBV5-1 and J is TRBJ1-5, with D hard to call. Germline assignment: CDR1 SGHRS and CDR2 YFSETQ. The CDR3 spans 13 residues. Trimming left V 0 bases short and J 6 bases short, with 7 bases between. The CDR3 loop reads CASSLGGRQPQHF. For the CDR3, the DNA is TGCGCCAGCAGCTTGGGAGGGCGTCAGCCCCAGCATTTT.

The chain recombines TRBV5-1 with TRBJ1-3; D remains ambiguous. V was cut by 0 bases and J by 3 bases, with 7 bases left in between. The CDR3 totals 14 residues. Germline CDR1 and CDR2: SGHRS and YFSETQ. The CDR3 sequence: CASSLGSGGNTIYF. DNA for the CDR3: TGCGCCAGCAGCTTGGGATCGGGTGGAAACACCATATATTTT.

This chain's CDR3 is CASSPRTGSSYNSPLHF. The CDR3 nucleotides read TGTGCCAGCTCACCAAGAACAGGGAGCTCCTATAATTCACCCCTCCACTTT. V gene TRBV18 combines with J gene TRBJ1-6; D may be TRBD1 (6 bases). The CDR3 contains 17 residues. CDR1 and CDR2 (germline): KGHSH, LQKENI. Between the trimmed V and J ends, which lost 2 bases and 0 bases, there was a span of 11 bases.

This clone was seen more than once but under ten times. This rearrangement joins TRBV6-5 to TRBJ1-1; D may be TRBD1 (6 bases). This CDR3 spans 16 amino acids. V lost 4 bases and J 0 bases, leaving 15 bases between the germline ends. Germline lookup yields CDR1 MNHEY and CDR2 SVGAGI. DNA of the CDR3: TGTGCCAGCAGTTCCGTCACAGGGCCGATGAACACTGAAGCTTTCTTT. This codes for CASSSVTGPMNTEAFF.

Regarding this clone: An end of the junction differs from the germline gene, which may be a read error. The CDR3 sequence is CASSFTGGPYNEQFF. CDR3 in DNA: TGTGCTAGCAGCTTTACAGGGGGCCCCTACAATGAGCAGTTCTTC. J is TRBJ2-1 and V is TRBV7-7, with 9 bases fitting TRBD1. This CDR3 is 15 amino acids long. Germline V lookup: CDR1 SSHAT, CDR2 FNYEAQ (reference sequence).

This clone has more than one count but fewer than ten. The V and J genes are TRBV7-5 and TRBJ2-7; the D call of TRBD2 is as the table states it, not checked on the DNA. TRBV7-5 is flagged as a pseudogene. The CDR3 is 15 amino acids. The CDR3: CVRTAGGPGPWEQYF. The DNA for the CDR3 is TGTGTCAGAACCGCGGGGGGGCCGGGCCCTTGGGAGCAGTACTTC.

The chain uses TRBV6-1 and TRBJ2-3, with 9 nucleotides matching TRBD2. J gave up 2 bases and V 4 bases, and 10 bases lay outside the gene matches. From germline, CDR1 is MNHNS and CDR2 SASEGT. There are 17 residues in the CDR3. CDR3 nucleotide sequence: TGTGCCAGCAGTGGGGCGGCTAGCGGGGCATTCACAGATACGCAGTATTTT. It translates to CASSGAASGAFTDTQYF.

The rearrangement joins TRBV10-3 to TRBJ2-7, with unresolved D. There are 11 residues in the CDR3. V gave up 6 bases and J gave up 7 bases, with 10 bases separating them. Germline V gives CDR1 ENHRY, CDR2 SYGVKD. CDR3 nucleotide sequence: TGTGCCATCAGAATAGAGAGGGAGCAGTACTTC. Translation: CAIRIEREQYF.

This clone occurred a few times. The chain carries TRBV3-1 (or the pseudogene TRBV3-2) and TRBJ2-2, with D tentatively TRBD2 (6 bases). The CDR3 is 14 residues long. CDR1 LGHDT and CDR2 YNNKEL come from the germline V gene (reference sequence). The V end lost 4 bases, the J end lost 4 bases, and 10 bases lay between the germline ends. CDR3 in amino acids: CASSRGGSTGELFF. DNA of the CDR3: TGTGCCAGCAGCCGTGGGGGGTCCACCGGGGAGCTGTTTTTT.

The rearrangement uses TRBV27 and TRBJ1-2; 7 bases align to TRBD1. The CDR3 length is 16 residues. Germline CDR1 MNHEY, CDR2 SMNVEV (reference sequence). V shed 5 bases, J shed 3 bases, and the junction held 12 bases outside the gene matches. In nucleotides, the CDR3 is TGTGCCAGCAGTCTGGACAGGAGGAAGGGTGACTATGGCTACACCTTC. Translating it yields CASSLDRRKGDYGYTF.

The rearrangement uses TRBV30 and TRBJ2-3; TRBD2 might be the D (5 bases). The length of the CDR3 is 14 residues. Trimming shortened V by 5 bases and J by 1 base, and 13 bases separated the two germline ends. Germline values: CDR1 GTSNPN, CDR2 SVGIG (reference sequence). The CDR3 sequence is CAWATAAGTDTQYF. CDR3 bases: TGTGCCTGGGCCACAGCGGCAGGCACAGATACGCAGTATTTT.

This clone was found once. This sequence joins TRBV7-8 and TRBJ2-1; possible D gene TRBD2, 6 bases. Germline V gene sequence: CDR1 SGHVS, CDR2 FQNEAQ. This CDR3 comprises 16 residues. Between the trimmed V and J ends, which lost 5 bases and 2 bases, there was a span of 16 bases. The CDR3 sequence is CASSPFWGETYNEQFF. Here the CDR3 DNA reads TGTGCCAGCAGCCCGTTCTGGGGGGAGACCTACAATGAGCAGTTCTTC.

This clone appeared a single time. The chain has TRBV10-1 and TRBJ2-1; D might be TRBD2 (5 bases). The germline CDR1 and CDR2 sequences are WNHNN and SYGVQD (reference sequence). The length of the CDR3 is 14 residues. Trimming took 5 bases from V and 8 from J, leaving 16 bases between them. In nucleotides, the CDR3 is TGCGCCAGCAGTCCCAAAGGGATACTAGATGAGCAGTTCTTC. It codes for CASSPKGILDEQFF.

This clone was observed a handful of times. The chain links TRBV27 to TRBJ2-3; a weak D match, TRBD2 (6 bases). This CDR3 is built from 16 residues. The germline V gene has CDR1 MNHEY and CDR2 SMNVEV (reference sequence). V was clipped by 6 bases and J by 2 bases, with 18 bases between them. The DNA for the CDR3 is TGTGCCAGCAGGCCGCGCGGGGTAGCGGTCACAGATACGCAGTATTTT. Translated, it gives CASRPRGVAVTDTQYF.

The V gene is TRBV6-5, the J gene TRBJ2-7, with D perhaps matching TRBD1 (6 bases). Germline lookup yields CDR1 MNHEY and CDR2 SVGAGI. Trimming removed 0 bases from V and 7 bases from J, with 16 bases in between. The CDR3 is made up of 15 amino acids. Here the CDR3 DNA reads TGTGCCAGCAGTTACTCGGGGGCGCCTTCGGGGGAGCAGTACTTC. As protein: CASSYSGAPSGEQYF.

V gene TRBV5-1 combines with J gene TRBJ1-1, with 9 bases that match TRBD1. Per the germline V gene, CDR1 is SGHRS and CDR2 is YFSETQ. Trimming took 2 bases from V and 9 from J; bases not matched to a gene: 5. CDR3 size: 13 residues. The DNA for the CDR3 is TGCGCCAGCAGCTTCTCACAGGGGGCAAAAGCTTTCTTT. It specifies CASSFSQGAKAFF. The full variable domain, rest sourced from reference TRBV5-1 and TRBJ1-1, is KAGVTQTPRYLIKTRGQQVTLSCSPISGHRSVSWYQQTPGQGLQFLFEYFSETQRNKGNFPGRFSGRQFSNSRSEMNVSTLELGDSALYLCASSFSQGAKAFFGQGTRLTVV.

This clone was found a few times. As DNA, the CDR3 is TGTGCCAGCAACATAGGCGGGGGCGATGAGCAGTTCTTC. Translating it yields CASNIGGGDEQFF. The V and J genes are TRBV12-3 or TRBV12-4 and TRBJ2-1, with D tentatively TRBD2 (7 bases). CDR3 length: 13 residues. The V and J ends lost 7 bases and 8 bases respectively, with 15 bases between them.

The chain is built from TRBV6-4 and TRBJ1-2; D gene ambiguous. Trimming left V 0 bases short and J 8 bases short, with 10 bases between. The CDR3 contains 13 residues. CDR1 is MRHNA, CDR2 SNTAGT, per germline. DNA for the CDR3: TGTGCCAGCAGTGACTCGAACAGTGAAGGCTACACCTTC. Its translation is CASSDSNSEGYTF.

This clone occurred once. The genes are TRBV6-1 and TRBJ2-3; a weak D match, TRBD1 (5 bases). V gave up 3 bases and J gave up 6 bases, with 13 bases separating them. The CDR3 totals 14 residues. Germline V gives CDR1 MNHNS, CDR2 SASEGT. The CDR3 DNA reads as TGTGCCAGCAGTGACCCCATGACAGTTGATACGCAGTATTTT. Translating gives CASSDPMTVDTQYF.

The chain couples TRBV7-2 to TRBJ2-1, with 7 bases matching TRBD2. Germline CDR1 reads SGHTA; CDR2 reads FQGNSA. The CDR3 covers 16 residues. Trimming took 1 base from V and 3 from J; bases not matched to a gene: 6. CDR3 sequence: CASSLGPRGVYNEQFF. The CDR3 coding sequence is TGTGCCAGCAGCTTAGGACCCCGGGGGGTCTACAATGAGCAGTTCTTC.

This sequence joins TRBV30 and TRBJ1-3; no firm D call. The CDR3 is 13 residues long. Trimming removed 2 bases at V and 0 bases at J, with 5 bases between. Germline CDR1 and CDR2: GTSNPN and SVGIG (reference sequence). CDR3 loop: CAWSSSSGNTIYF. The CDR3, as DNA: TGTGCCTGGAGTTCTAGCTCTGGAAACACCATATATTTT.

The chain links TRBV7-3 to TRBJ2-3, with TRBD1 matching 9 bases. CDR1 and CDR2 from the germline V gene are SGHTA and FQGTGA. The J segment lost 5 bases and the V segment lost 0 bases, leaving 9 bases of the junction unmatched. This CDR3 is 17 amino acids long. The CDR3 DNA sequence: TGTGCCAGCAGCTTAACGGGACAGGGCCCCGCGGGAGATACGCAGTATTTT. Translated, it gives CASSLTGQGPAGDTQYF.

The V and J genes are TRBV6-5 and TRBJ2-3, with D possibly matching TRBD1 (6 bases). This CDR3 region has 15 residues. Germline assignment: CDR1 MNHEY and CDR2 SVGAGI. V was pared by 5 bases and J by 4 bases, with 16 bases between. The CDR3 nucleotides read TGTGCCAGCAGTCTTCAGGGGAACGAGGCAGATACGCAGTATTTT. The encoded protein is CASSLQGNEADTQYF.

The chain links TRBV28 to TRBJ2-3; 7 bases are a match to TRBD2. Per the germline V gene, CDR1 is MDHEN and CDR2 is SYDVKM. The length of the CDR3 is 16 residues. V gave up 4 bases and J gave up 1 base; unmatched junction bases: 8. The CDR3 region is CASSSPSGTGTDTQYF. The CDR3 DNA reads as TGTGCCAGCAGTTCCCCTAGCGGAACGGGCACAGATACGCAGTATTTT.

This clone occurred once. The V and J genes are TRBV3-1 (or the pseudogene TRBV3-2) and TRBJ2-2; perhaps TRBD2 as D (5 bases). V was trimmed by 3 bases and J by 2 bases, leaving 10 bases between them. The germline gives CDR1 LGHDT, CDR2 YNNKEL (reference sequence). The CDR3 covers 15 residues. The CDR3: CASSHAADNTGELFF. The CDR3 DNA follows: TGTGCCAGCAGCCATGCAGCGGACAACACCGGGGAGCTGTTTTTT.